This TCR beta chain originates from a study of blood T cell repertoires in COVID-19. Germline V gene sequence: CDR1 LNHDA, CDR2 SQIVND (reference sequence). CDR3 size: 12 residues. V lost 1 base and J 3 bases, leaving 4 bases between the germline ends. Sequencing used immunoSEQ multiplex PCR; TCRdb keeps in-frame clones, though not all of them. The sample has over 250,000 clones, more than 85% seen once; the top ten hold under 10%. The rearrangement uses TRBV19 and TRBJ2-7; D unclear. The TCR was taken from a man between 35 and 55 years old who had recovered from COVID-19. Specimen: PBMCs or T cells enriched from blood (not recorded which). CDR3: CASSIGSYEQYF. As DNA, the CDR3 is TGTGCCAGTAGTATAGGCAGCTACGAGCAGTACTTC.